This TCR beta chain came from a study of IL-17A CD8 T cells in psoriatic arthritis synovium. For the study in its entirety: The goal of the study was to define the phenotype, molecular profile and function of synovial IL-17A+CD8+ T cells in psoriatic arthritis pathogenesis.

Paper-wide results and their limitations: In a couple of patients, many Tc17 clones also appeared in the synovial Tc1 population, producing Morisita overlap indices above 0.85. Cells came from synovial fluid rather than synovial tissue, since no psoriatic arthritis synovial tissue samples were available. TCR sequencing covered only a few patients, which the authors acknowledged as a limited sample size. Although some individual clones took up over 4.5% of the repertoire, most synovial CD8+ subsets stayed polyclonal.

The CDR3 runs 13 residues from the cysteine to the phenylalanine. Of the read, only the CDR3 DNA is kept; its 39 bases are in frame from base 1. CD3+ T cells, isolated magnetically, got 1.5 hours of stimulation with PMA and ionomycin and were then labeled using IL-17A and IFNgamma cytokine secretion assays. Synovial fluid effusions were aspirated from actively inflamed joints of psoriatic arthritis patients. For each patient, synovial fluid served as the source from which three memory CD8+ T cell populations were isolated by sorting: Tc1 cells (IL-17A-IFNgamma+), Tc17 cells (IL-17A+) and the bulk memory fraction, allowing their TCR repertoires to be compared. The Classification of Psoriatic Arthritis Study Group (CASPAR) criteria were met by the psoriatic arthritis patients. After counterstaining with viability dye plus anti-CD3, CD8, CD14 and CD4 antibodies, the cytokine-secreting cells were sorted on a BD FACSAria. Sorted CD8+ T cell subsets from the synovial fluid of three patients with psoriatic arthritis were subjected to TCRbeta sequencing. Synovial fluid mononuclear cells were isolated with Lymphoprep and cryopreserved in liquid nitrogen before use. Cryopreservation medium contained approximately 50% fetal calf serum and roughly 10% dimethyl sulfoxide.

Concerning this clone itself: What this receptor recognizes is not known. No base-level quality is on record; no much larger clone is a single base apart.

After DNA extraction (Qiagen), TCRbeta V-D-J rearrangements underwent bias-controlled amplification and then high-throughput sequencing (immunoSEQ; Adaptive Biotech). From the authors' description of their analysis: Productive sequences were analyzed at sequence level using the immunoSEQ Analyzer platform. Clonality was computed as 1 minus Pielou's evenness, ranging from 0 (highly polyclonal) to 1 (monoclonal). The Morisita index, ranging from 0 (no similarity) to 1 (complete similarity), was used to quantify repertoire overlap between subsets. TCRdb re-hosts the immuneACCESS table, in-frame sequences only. Its copies lack some clones; in the studies checked, an unresolved V gene accounts for under half of them, and the cause for the rest is not known. V, J and clone size were drawn from that table, and D and trimming were deduced from the DNA. This sample lists thousands of clones; about 72% were detected once. Of the sample, 9.5% to 12% is held by the ten largest clones.

The sequenced sample was IFN-gamma+ CD8+ T cells from synovial fluid. Sample cell subset or site, as interpreted from the label and publication: IL-17A-IFNgamma+ memory CD8+ (Tc1) cells. This chain joins TRBV21-1 to TRBJ2-7; no DNA check was done on the table's D call, TRBD1. TRBV21-1 is deemed a pseudogene. The receptor's source is a human donor with psoriatic arthritis. The DNA sequence is given as TGTGCCAGCAGCAAGGAGACAGGGCCAGCGCAGTACTTC. Translated, this gives CASSKETGPAQYF.